Reported below is one TCR beta chain. Its antigen is currently unknown. The source of the sample is a study of shared clonotypes between healthy human individuals. General study results and limits: Sorted-subset sequencing, rarefaction showed, was incomplete despite large depth. Relative to memory subsets, naive subsets generally showed larger estimated richness. The sampled material consisted only of blood, and tissue repertoires are likely to differ.

Methods used by the authors: Filtering differed, since immunoSEQ gave only junction sequences and no quality scores. The data were produced by immunoSEQ multiplex PCR, yet TCRdb's version contains in-frame clones alone and is incomplete. The V and J calls and clone size were taken over from that table, and D and trimming were inferred from the DNA. The table has under 1 million clones, 95% to 97% seen once. This CDR3 is 15 amino acids long. In germline, CDR1 is SNHLY, CDR2 FYNNEI. The V end was cut by 8 bases, the J end by 0 bases, with 16 bases between. Terminally differentiated effector memory CD45RA+ cells were left out of the naive CD8 fraction, which was CD45RO-negative and positively selected for CCR7.

V is TRBV2 and J is TRBJ1-2; no definite D call. The sample comprised naive CD8+ T cells sorted from blood. The clonotype comes from a man aged 25-40 years in good health. The DNA of the CDR3 is TGTGCCAGCCTAGACAACCCGTTAACTAACTATGGCTACACCTTC. Translation: CASLDNPLTNYGYTF.